This entry features one TCR beta chain sequence. As yet, its antigen is unknown. The data were produced by immunoSEQ multiplex PCR, yet TCRdb's version contains in-frame clones alone and is incomplete. This repertoire shows hundreds of thousands of clones, roughly 95% found once; its top ten account for approximately 0.12%. Per germline, CDR1 MGHRA and CDR2 YSYEKL. CDR3 length: 15 amino acids. V dropped 4 bases and J dropped 1 base, with 11 bases sitting between them. This specimen belongs to a study of shared clonotypes between healthy human individuals. Points from the study as a whole: Exclusively blood specimens were collected; tissue repertoires likely differ. A small donor pool kept down the genetic and exposure-history diversity that was represented. The naive CD4 repertoires of several donors were compared, and around 5% of clonotypes were shared.

Terminally differentiated effector memory CD45RA+ cells were excluded by CCR7 positive selection of CD45RO-negative cells. All donors were Caucasian adults living in Nashville, Tennessee. The TCR sequence derives from a woman younger than 45 in good health. Sequenced input: naive CD8+ T cells sorted from blood. This sequence joins TRBV4-1 and TRBJ1-5; D is ambiguous. The CDR3 spells CASSRGPASNQPQHF. CDR3 DNA sequence: TGCGCCAGCAGCCGCGGGCCAGCGAGCAATCAGCCCCAGCATTTT.